The next 21 T cell receptor beta chains were all read from a single sample in a study of blood T cell repertoires in COVID-19. Profiling relied on immunoSEQ multiplex PCR, and the TCRdb table lists in-frame clones only, not all of them. The sample lists some 320,000 clones; approximately 85% were seen once. Sequencing was performed on peripheral blood. Every receptor here comes from a human donor in a cohort sampled during active COVID-19.

The chain couples TRBV27 to TRBJ1-3, with unresolved D. The CDR3 extends over 14 amino acids. CDR1 is MNHEY, CDR2 SMNVEV, per germline (reference sequence). The germline V and J ends were trimmed by 2 bases and 3 bases, with 8 bases remaining between them. The CDR3 here is CASSLSSGGNTIYF. CDR3 in DNA: TGTGCCAGCAGTTTAAGTTCAGGTGGAAACACCATATATTTT.

This clone was picked up one time. The V call is TRBV19, the J call TRBJ1-2; no clear D gene. In germline, CDR1 is LNHDA, CDR2 SQIVND (reference sequence). CDR3 length: 14 residues. Trimming took off 4 bases at V and 5 bases at J, with 14 bases between the two ends. CDR3: CASSKLDGPYGYTF. The CDR3 DNA sequence: TGTGCCAGTAGTAAATTAGATGGGCCATATGGCTACACCTTC. The entire variable domain, with the rest obtained from reference TRBV19 and TRBJ1-2, is as follows: DGGITQSPKYLFRKEGQNVTLSCEQNLNHDAMYWYRQDPGQGLRLIYYSQIVNDFQKGDIAEGYSVSREKKESFPLTVTSAQKNPTAFYLCASSKLDGPYGYTFGSGTRLTVV.

This clone has a handful of counts. The chain is built from TRBV6-6 and TRBJ2-1; TRBD2 agrees at 8 bases. The V gene's germline CDR1 is MNHNY and CDR2 SVGAGI (reference sequence). The V segment lost 0 bases and the J segment 8 bases; nucleotides outside the gene matches: 3. This CDR3 is built from 14 residues. CDR3 coding DNA: TGTGCCAGCAGTTACTCGAGCGGGGGCCATGAGCAGTTCTTC. Encoded protein: CASSYSSGGHEQFF.

The rearrangement links TRBV27 to TRBJ2-2; D is possibly TRBD1 (6 bases). V lost 5 bases to trimming and J lost 2 bases, with 12 bases between them. CDR3 length: 15 amino acids. Germline loops: CDR1 MNHEY, CDR2 SMNVEV (reference sequence). CDR3 bases: TGTGCCAGCAGTCCGAGGACAGCTAACACCGGGGAGCTGTTTTTT. Translating gives CASSPRTANTGELFF.

V is TRBV24-1 and J is TRBJ2-3; the match to TRBD2 covers 7 bases. Germline CDR1 KGHDR, CDR2 SFDVKD. The CDR3 spans 18 residues. Germline trimming cut 3 bases from V and 6 bases from J; bases unmatched to any gene: 17. CDR3 residues: CATSDPAGTTGDPDTQYF. CDR3 DNA sequence: TGTGCCACCAGTGATCCGGCGGGGACTACCGGGGATCCCGATACGCAGTATTTT.

V is TRBV11-2 and J is TRBJ1-2; 9 positions match TRBD1. Germline CDR1 SGHAT, CDR2 FQNNGV. The CDR3 contains 15 residues. J was trimmed by 7 bases and V by 2 bases; bases with no gene match: 8. CDR3 nucleotides: TGTGCCAGCAGCTTAACCGGGACAGGGTCTAGTGGCTACACCTTC. This sequence encodes CASSLTGTGSSGYTF.

The chain links TRBV6-1 to TRBJ2-1; TRBD2 matches 11 bases. V trimming: 2 bases; J trimming: 4 bases; junction bases outside the gene matches: 1. From germline, CDR1 is MNHNS and CDR2 SASEGT. The CDR3 contains 15 residues. The CDR3 bases are TGTGCCAGCAGTGAAATAGCGGGGGGGTACAATGAGCAGTTCTTC. It codes for CASSEIAGGYNEQFF.

The J gene is TRBJ2-7, the V gene TRBV20-1; weak D call: TRBD2 (6 bases). Germline CDR1 and CDR2: DFQATT and SNEGSKA (reference sequence). The CDR3 covers 11 residues. Trimming removed 6 bases at V and 5 bases at J, with 11 bases between. CDR3 amino acids: CSAVSGHEQYF. The CDR3 DNA is TGCAGTGCCGTAAGCGGGCACGAGCAGTACTTC.

The J gene is TRBJ2-1, the V gene TRBV5-1; 12 bases align to TRBD2. The junction had 21 bases not matched to a gene; V was cut back by 6 bases and J by 5 bases. Germline CDR1 is SGHRS and CDR2 is YFSETQ. This CDR3 comprises 20 residues. CDR3 protein: CASKPRGASGGAQIHNEQFF. The CDR3 region has the DNA TGCGCCAGCAAGCCGCGTGGGGCTAGCGGGGGGGCTCAAATTCACAATGAGCAGTTCTTC.

The chain combines TRBV5-1 with TRBJ2-3; TRBD2 agrees at 7 bases. The CDR3 covers 15 residues. Trimming cost V 6 bases and J 8 bases; bases outside gene matches: 15. Germline V gives CDR1 SGHRS, CDR2 YFSETQ. The chain's CDR3 is CASTLARGGHGTQYF. The DNA of the CDR3 is TGCGCCAGCACCCTCGCGAGGGGAGGGCATGGTACGCAGTATTTT.

This sequence joins TRBV27 and TRBJ2-7; weak D call: TRBD1 (6 bases). The V end was cut by 5 bases, the J end by 1 base, with 15 bases between. Germline V lookup: CDR1 MNHEY, CDR2 SMNVEV (reference sequence). The CDR3 is made up of 15 amino acids. CDR3 DNA sequence: TGTGCCAGCAGTATTCCAGTAGGGGGATCCTACGAGCAGTACTTC. Its protein is CASSIPVGGSYEQYF.

The rearrangement links TRBV5-6 to TRBJ1-2, with 7 bases fitting TRBD1. J gave up 6 bases and V 3 bases, and 2 bases lay outside the gene matches. CDR3 length: 12 residues. CDR1 and CDR2 from the germline V gene are SGHDT and YYEEEE. CDR3 in amino acids: CASSYTGDGYTF. The DNA of the CDR3 is TGTGCCAGCAGCTACACAGGGGATGGCTACACCTTC. Filled out from reference TRBV5-6 and TRBJ1-2, the complete variable domain reads DAGVTQSPTHLIKTRGQQVTLRCSPKSGHDTVSWYQQALGQGPQFIFQYYEEEERQRGNFPDRFSGHQFPNYSSELNVNALLLGDSALYLCASSYTGDGYTFGSGTRLTVV.

The count of this clone is one. The rearrangement links TRBV30 to TRBJ1-3; weak D call: TRBD1 (5 bases). Germline CDR1 GTSNPN, CDR2 SVGIG (reference sequence). The germline V and J ends were trimmed by 0 bases and 0 bases, with 15 bases remaining between them. The CDR3 sequence is 17 residues long. CDR3 bases: TGTGCCTGGAGTGTTTTATCCAGACAGAGCTCTGGAAACACCATATATTTT. Translated: CAWSVLSRQSSGNTIYF.

The J gene is TRBJ1-2, the V gene TRBV2, with D perhaps matching TRBD1 (6 bases). The CDR3 length is 14 residues. The germline gives CDR1 SNHLY, CDR2 FYNNEI. Deletions cut 8 bases from V and 3 bases from J, with 16 bases between. The DNA for the CDR3 is TGTGCCAGCTCGGGCAGGGGTCGCGACTATGGCTACACCTTC. Residues: CASSGRGRDYGYTF.

This rearrangement joins TRBV18 to TRBJ2-7, with TRBD1 matching 7 bases. This CDR3 contains 14 residues. V lost 1 base to trimming and J lost 4 bases; unmatched junction nucleotides: 4. Germline values: CDR1 KGHSH, CDR2 LQKENI. The CDR3 nucleotides read TGTGCCAGCTCACCACAAGGACAGGTGTACGAGCAGTACTTC. Protein sequence: CASSPQGQVYEQYF.

The chain couples TRBV12-5 to TRBJ2-1, with 8 bases matching TRBD2. CDR3 size: 14 residues. CDR1 and CDR2 from the germline V gene are LGHNT and FRNRAP. The V and J ends lost 0 bases and 10 bases, in that order; junction bases with no gene match: 5. The CDR3 loop reads CASGLVLSGGEQFF. The CDR3 coding sequence is TGTGCTAGTGGTTTGGTACTGAGCGGGGGCGAGCAGTTCTTC.

This CDR3 is CASSLSAGDTGELFF. CDR3 DNA: TGTGCCAGCAGCCTATCGGCCGGGGACACCGGGGAGCTGTTTTTT. V usage is TRBV4-2 and J usage is TRBJ2-2, with a weak D call TRBD2 (5 bases). In germline, CDR1 is LGHNA, CDR2 YNFKEQ. Trimming left V 4 bases short and J 3 bases short, with 12 bases between. The CDR3 loop spans 15 amino acids.

This chain joins TRBV5-6 and TRBJ2-5; 9 nucleotides match TRBD2. The V gene's germline CDR1 is SGHDT and CDR2 YYEEEE. The CDR3 consists of 15 residues. The V gene end was trimmed by 4 bases and the J gene end by 4 bases; junction bases not matched to a gene: 8. CDR3 amino acids: CASSRSGGRGETQYF. CDR3 sequence (DNA): TGTGCCAGCAGCCGTAGCGGGGGCCGGGGAGAGACCCAGTACTTC.

V gene TRBV7-9 combines with J gene TRBJ2-1, with TRBD2 matching over 7 bases. This CDR3 spans 15 amino acids. Trimming at V came to 5 bases and at J to 10 bases, leaving 14 bases not matched to a gene. Germline V lookup: CDR1 SEHNR, CDR2 FQNEAQ (reference sequence). The CDR3 here is CASSRAGTIFSEQFF. CDR3 sequence (DNA): TGTGCCAGCAGCCGCGCCGGGACTATCTTCTCGGAGCAGTTCTTC.

The chain is built from TRBV19 and TRBJ2-2; a weak D match, TRBD1 (5 bases). The V end lost 3 bases, the J end lost 7 bases, and 15 bases lay between the germline ends. Germline lookup yields CDR1 LNHDA and CDR2 SQIVND (reference sequence). The length of the CDR3 is 15 residues. For the CDR3, the DNA is TGTGCCAGTAGTATCCGGACAATAGTCGGCGGGGAGCTGTTTTTT. It yields the protein CASSIRTIVGGELFF.

The chain carries TRBV27 and TRBJ2-1; 7 nucleotides align to TRBD1. V dropped 4 bases and J dropped 5; count of bases not matched to a gene: 8. Germline values: CDR1 MNHEY, CDR2 SMNVEV (reference sequence). The CDR3 sequence is 15 residues long. DNA for the CDR3: TGTGCCAGCAGTTCGACAGGGTTTCAGGACAATGAGCAGTTCTTC. Protein sequence: CASSSTGFQDNEQFF.